The clone carrying this TCR beta chain has just a few counts. Its target is not known. Amplified TCR beta CDR3 regions derived from RNA transcripts. The HTBI set primed first-round TCR CDR3 RT-PCR. TCRdb reprocessed the multiplex PCR reads via MiXCR and lists one record per CDR3 protein. The table includes some 600,000 distinct CDR3 sequences, approximately 15% detected once. The junction had 6 bases not matched to a gene; V was cut back by 2 bases and J by 4 bases. Looked up from germline, CDR1 is SGHTA and CDR2 is FQGNSA. The CDR3 loop spans 15 amino acids. These data belong to a study of T cells in Graves' hyperthyroidism and ophthalmopathy. Whole-study results and caveats: Most expanded thyroid clonotypes above 0.001 recurred in blood.

Diagnoses were made from clinical symptoms, serum measures (thyroxine and TRAb), thyroid ultrasound and orbital computed tomography. The sequenced sample was blood. The source of this sequence is a young woman with Graves' hyperthyroidism that later progressed to Graves' ophthalmopathy. This chain connects TRBV7-2 to TRBJ2-7; 9 nucleotides match TRBD2. The CDR3 DNA reads as TGTGCCAGCAGCTTAACGGCTAGCGGGAATTACGAGCAGTACTTC. It is translated as CASSLTASGNYEQYF.